The TCR beta chain under discussion was sequenced for a study of blood T cells in healthy people across ages. Study at large: Every two T cells gave about one barcoded beta molecule via template switching.

A J-beta primer mix and a sample-barcoded 5' primer were used in a second PCR of roughly 6 to 11 cycles. In TCRdb, the 5' RACE reads were re-called with MiXCR into one record per CDR3 protein. The table shows about 1.6 million distinct CDR3 sequences, with around 36% occurring only once. This CDR3 spans 13 amino acids. Germline lookup yields CDR1 MNHEY and CDR2 SVGAGI. The chain joins TRBV6-5 to TRBJ2-4; D is perhaps TRBD1 (5 bases). The DNA end is more similar to TRBJ2-7, so the J call may be wrong. The receptor's source is a woman in her twenties or thirties in good health. Specimen: blood. The CDR3 reads CATRQTSRNEQYF. CDR3 sequence (DNA): TGTGCCACCCGACAGACCTCAAGAAACGAGCAGTACTTC.